Shown below are 12 T cell receptor beta chains from a single sample sequenced in a study of cytomegalovirus exposure and HLA in healthy donors. Primers: 60 Vbeta forward and 13 Jbeta reverse. Assay used: immunoSEQ multiplex PCR; TCRdb lists only in-frame clones, some missing. The sample has 95,000 to 110,000 clones, approximately 76% seen once. Sequencing used PBMCs. The receptors shown here come from a woman younger than 30 in good health and CMV-seropositive.

The genes are TRBV28 and TRBJ2-1; no clear D gene. The CDR3 has 11 residues. Trimming left V 7 bases short and J 2 bases short, with 3 bases between. Per germline, CDR1 MDHEN and CDR2 SYDVKM. The chain's CDR3 is CASNTYNEQFF. CDR3 coding DNA: TGTGCCAGCAACACCTACAATGAGCAGTTCTTC. The complete variable domain, with remaining parts taken from reference TRBV28 and TRBJ2-1, reads DVKVTQSSRYLVKRTGEKVFLECVQDMDHENMFWYRQDPGLGLRLIYFSYDVKMKEKGDIPEGYSVSREKKERFSLILESASTNQTSMYLCASNTYNEQFFGPGTRLTVL.

The chain couples TRBV11-3 to TRBJ1-2; 7 nucleotides line up with TRBD1. The CDR3 sequence is 16 residues long. CDR1 SGHNT and CDR2 YENEEA come from the germline V gene. J was trimmed by 6 bases and V by 5 bases; bases with no gene match: 15. The DNA of the CDR3 is TGTGCCAGCAGCCCACTCCCGAAGGGGGCGTTAGATGGCTACACCTTC. Translated: CASSPLPKGALDGYTF.

The V gene is TRBV4-1, the J gene TRBJ1-3; the D is unclear. The CDR3 has 15 amino acids. The ends were cut back, 0 bases at V and 3 bases at J, with 9 bases in the middle. Germline V gene data show CDR1 as MGHRA and CDR2 as YSYEKL. This CDR3 is CASSQDSGNGNTIYF. The CDR3, as DNA: TGCGCCAGCAGCCAAGATTCCGGGAATGGAAACACCATATATTTT.

The V call is TRBV7-8, the J call TRBJ1-2; D might be TRBD1 (5 bases). The germline V and J ends were trimmed by 1 base and 4 bases, with 16 bases remaining between them. This CDR3 comprises 16 residues. Per germline, CDR1 SGHVS and CDR2 FQNEAQ. Here the CDR3 reads CASSLGAGYDAYGYTF. The CDR3 coding sequence is TGTGCCAGCAGCTTAGGGGCAGGGTATGATGCCTATGGCTACACCTTC.

The rearrangement links TRBV14 to TRBJ2-7, with unresolved D. V was clipped by 0 bases and J by 6 bases, with 12 bases between them. The germline V gene encodes CDR1 SGHDN and CDR2 FVKESK. The CDR3 contains 14 residues. CDR3 amino acids: CASSQDDLNVEQYF. For the CDR3, the DNA is TGTGCCAGCAGCCAAGATGACTTGAATGTCGAGCAGTACTTC.

The V call is TRBV2, the J call TRBJ2-5; the D gene is possibly TRBD1 (6 bases). In germline, CDR1 is SNHLY, CDR2 FYNNEI. Trimming took off 6 bases at V and 1 base at J, with 6 bases between the two ends. This CDR3 spans 12 amino acids. CDR3: CASRDSQETQYF. In DNA form, the CDR3 reads TGTGCCAGCAGGGACAGCCAAGAGACCCAGTACTTC.

A remark on this clone: Mismatch with germline at one junction end may stem from a read error. The V call is TRBV7-7, the J call TRBJ2-3; 13 nucleotides align to TRBD2. This CDR3 is built from 16 residues. Germline CDR1 SSHAT, CDR2 FNYEAQ (reference sequence). CDR3 in amino acids: CASSKGLAGSTDTQYF. The CDR3 DNA reads TGTGCTAGCAGCAAGGGACTAGCGGGAAGCACAGATACGCAGTATTTT.

V is TRBV28 and J is TRBJ1-2; possibly TRBD1 for D (5 bases). V lost 6 bases and J lost 6, with 11 bases in between. CDR3 length: 12 amino acids. The germline V gene encodes CDR1 MDHEN and CDR2 SYDVKM. CDR3 DNA sequence: TGTGCCAGCAGCGTCCTCAGGGATGGCTACACCTTC. Protein sequence: CASSVLRDGYTF.

The V gene is TRBV7-9, the J gene TRBJ1-2, with unresolved D. The V and J ends lost 2 bases and 4 bases respectively, with 11 bases between them. The CDR3 has 14 residues. Germline V gene data show CDR1 as SEHNR and CDR2 as FQNEAQ (reference sequence). In DNA, the CDR3 is TGTGCCAGCAGCTTACGGACTGGCGGCTATGGCTACACCTTC. Encoded protein: CASSLRTGGYGYTF.

The V call is TRBV6-6, the J call TRBJ2-3, with D tentatively TRBD2 (6 bases). V lost 5 bases to trimming and J lost 6 bases, with 21 bases between them. The CDR3 contains 16 residues. Looked up from germline, CDR1 is MNHNY and CDR2 is SVGAGI (reference sequence). The CDR3 here is CASSRILASDWDTQYF. Here the CDR3 DNA reads TGTGCCAGCAGTCGAATCCTCGCTAGCGATTGGGATACGCAGTATTTT.

The V call is TRBV6-6, the J call TRBJ1-5, with 7 bases that match TRBD1. The J segment lost 5 bases and the V segment lost 8 bases, leaving 9 bases of the junction unmatched. Germline CDR1 reads MNHNY; CDR2 reads SVGAGI (reference sequence). This CDR3 region has 14 residues. The CDR3 region has the DNA TGTGCCAGCCGTTGGCAGGGGGATTATCAGCCCCAGCATTTT. It specifies CASRWQGDYQPQHF.

This rearrangement joins TRBV6-6 to TRBJ2-1, with 9 bases identical to TRBD2. With 7 bases clipped from V and 7 bases from J, the junction kept 8 bases outside the gene matches. The CDR3 extends over 14 amino acids. From germline, CDR1 is MNHNY and CDR2 SVGAGI (reference sequence). Here the CDR3 reads CASNLAGVGNEQFF. CDR3 DNA sequence: TGTGCCAGCAACTTAGCGGGAGTGGGGAATGAGCAGTTCTTC.